These T cell receptor beta chains were read from a single sample in a study of T cell changes during pregnancy in multiple sclerosis. Measured with immunoSEQ multiplex PCR; TCRdb has only the in-frame clones, and not every one. The sample has around 62,000 clones; about nine tenths are singletons. The material was peripheral blood, obtained in the third trimester of pregnancy. The source of these receptors is a female donor with multiple sclerosis, enrolled in a pregnancy study. CDR3s include the opening cysteine and the closing phenylalanine or tryptophan.

V: TRBV2
length: 14
CDR3: CASAGTSAYNEQFF

V: TRBV7-6
length: 17
CDR3: CASSTPPTSGGLNEQFF

V: TRBV7-9
length: 14
CDR3: CASSSGGLGTEAFF

V: TRBV4-3
length: 16
CDR3: CASSPTTDPSYNEQFF

V: TRBV19
length: 15
CDR3: CASSSTSGSYNEQFF

V: TRBV6-1
length: 15
CDR3: CASSLPMGPYQPQHF

V: TRBV9
length: 13
CDR3: CASSAQGNYGYTF

V: TRBV28
length: 15
CDR3: CASWTGTSGRVEQFF

V: TRBV19
length: 13
CDR3: CASSMGEVYEQYF

V: TRBV12-2
length: 16
CDR3: CASRLNGGDRENEQYF

V: TRBV18
length: 16
CDR3: CASSPAYRETHYGYTF

V: TRBV7-2
length: 13
CDR3: CASSVDRGYGYTF

V: TRBV23-1
length: 16
CDR3: CASRSFIDRGQDEQYF

V: TRBV18
length: 15
CDR3: CASSPSGTEVYGYTF

V: TRBV5-1
length: 14
CDR3: CASKTGEGNQPQHF

V: TRBV2
length: 12
CDR3: CASKEGLYGYTF

V: TRBV19
length: 11
CDR3: CASSIASEAFF

V: TRBV7-2
length: 17
CDR3: CASSWKQASSGANVLTF